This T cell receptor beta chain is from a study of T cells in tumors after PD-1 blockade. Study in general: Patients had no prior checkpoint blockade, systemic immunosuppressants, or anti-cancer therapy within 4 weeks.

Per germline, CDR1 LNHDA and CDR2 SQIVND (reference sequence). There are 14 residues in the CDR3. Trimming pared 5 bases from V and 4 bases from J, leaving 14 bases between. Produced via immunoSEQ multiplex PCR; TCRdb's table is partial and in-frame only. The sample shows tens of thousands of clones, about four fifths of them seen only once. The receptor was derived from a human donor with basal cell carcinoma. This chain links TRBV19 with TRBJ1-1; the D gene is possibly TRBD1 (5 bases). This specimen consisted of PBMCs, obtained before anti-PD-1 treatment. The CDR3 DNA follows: TGTGCCAGTAGTTTGAGTGCAGGGACCACTGAAGCTTTCTTT. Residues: CASSLSAGTTEAFF.